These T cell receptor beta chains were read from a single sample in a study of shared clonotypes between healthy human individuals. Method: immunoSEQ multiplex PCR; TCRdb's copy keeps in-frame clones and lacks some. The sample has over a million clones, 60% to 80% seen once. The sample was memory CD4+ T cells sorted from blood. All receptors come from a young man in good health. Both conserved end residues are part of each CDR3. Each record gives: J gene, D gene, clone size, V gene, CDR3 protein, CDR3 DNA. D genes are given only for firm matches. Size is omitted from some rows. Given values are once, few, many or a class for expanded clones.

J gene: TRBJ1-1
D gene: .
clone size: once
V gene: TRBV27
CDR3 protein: CASSLRTTGNTEAFF
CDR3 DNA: TGTGCCAGCAGTTTGCGAACGACAGGGAACACTGAAGCTTTCTTT

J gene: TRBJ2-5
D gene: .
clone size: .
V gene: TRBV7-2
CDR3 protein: CASSPEGGKTQYF
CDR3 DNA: TGTGCCAGCAGCCCAGAGGGGGGGAAGACCCAGTACTTC

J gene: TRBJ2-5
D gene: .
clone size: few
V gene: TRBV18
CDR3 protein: CASSETPSGGGRETQYF
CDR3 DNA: TGTGCCAGCTCAGAGACCCCCAGCGGAGGGGGAAGAGAGACCCAGTACTTC

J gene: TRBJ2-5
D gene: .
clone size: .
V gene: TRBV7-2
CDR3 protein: CASSLLRGETQYF
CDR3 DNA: TGTGCCAGCAGCTTATTGAGGGGGGAGACCCAGTACTTC

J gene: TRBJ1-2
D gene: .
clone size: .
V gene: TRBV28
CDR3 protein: CASSLGSLNYGYTF
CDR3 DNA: TGTGCCAGCAGTTTAGGGAGTTTAAACTATGGCTACACCTTC

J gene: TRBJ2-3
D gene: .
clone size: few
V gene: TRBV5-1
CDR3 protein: CASSSDGAASTDTQYF
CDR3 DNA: TGCGCCAGCAGCTCCGACGGGGCAGCTAGCACAGATACGCAGTATTTT

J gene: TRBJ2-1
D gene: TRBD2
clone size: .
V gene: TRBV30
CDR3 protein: CAWNLRLAGPSGGEQFF
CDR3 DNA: TGTGCCTGGAACTTAAGACTAGCGGGGCCCTCAGGCGGTGAGCAGTTCTTC

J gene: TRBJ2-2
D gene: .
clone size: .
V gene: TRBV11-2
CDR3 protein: CASSLAGELFF
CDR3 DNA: TGTGCCAGCAGCTTGGCCGGGGAGCTGTTTTTT

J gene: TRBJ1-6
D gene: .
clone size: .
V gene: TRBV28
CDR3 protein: CASTTGGPYYNSPLHF
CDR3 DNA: TGTGCCAGCACCACGGGGGGTCCCTATTATAATTCACCCCTCCACTTT

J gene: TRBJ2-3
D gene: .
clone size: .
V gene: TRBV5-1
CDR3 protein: CASSLGGGTDTQYF
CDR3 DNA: TGCGCCAGCAGCTTGGGGGGAGGCACAGATACGCAGTATTTT

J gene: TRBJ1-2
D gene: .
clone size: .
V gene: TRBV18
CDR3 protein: CASSPPSGRGGGYTF
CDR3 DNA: TGTGCCAGCTCACCACCCTCGGGCAGGGGAGGCGGCTACACCTTC

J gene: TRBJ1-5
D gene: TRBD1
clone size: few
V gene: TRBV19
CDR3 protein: CASSPPRDRGNQPQHF
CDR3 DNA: TGTGCCAGTTCTCCGCCCCGGGACAGAGGCAATCAGCCCCAGCATTTT

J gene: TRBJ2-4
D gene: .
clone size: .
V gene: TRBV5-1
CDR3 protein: CASTEGGYKNIQYF
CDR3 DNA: TGCGCCAGCACAGAGGGTGGATACAAAAACATTCAGTACTTC

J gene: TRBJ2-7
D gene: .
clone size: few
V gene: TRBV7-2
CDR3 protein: CASSLGLGYIYEQYF
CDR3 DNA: TGTGCCAGCAGCTTAGGTTTAGGATATATCTACGAGCAGTACTTC

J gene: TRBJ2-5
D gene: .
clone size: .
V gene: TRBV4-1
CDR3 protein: CASSIRPDQETQYF
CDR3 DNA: TGCGCCAGCAGCATAAGGCCTGATCAAGAGACCCAGTACTTC

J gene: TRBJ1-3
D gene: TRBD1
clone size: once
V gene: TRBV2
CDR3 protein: CASSGQGGTSGNTIYF
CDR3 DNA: TGTGCCAGCAGTGGACAGGGGGGAACCTCTGGAAACACCATATATTTT

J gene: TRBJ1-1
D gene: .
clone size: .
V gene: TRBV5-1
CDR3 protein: CASSFEQGRDTEAFF
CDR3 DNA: TGCGCCAGCAGCTTTGAACAGGGTAGAGACACTGAAGCTTTCTTT

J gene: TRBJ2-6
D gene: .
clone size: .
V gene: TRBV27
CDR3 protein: CASSSLNSGANVLTF
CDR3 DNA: TGTGCCAGCAGTTCGTTAAACTCTGGGGCCAACGTCCTGACTTTC

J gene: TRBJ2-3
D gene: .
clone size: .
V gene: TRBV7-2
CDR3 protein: CASSSRGLDTQYF
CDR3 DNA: TGTGCCAGCAGCTCTAGAGGTTTAGATACGCAGTATTTT

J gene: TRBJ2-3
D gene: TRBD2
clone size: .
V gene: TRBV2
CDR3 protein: CASRVAGGRWVPTDTQYF
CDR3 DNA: TGTGCCAGCAGAGTTGCGGGAGGGCGGTGGGTGCCCACAGATACGCAGTATTTT

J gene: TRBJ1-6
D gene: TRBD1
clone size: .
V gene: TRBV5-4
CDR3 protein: CASSSGGSSYNSPLHF
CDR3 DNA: TGTGCCAGCAGCTCAGGGGGGAGCTCCTATAATTCACCCCTCCACTTT

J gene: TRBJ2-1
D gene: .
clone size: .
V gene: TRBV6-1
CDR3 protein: CASTEGQGRGQFF
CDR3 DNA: TGTGCCAGCACCGAAGGGCAGGGAAGGGGCCAGTTCTTC

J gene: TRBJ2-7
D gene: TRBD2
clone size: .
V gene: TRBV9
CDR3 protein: CASSVGRGLAGTVSSYEQYF
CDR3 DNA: TGTGCCAGCAGCGTAGGAAGAGGACTAGCGGGGACCGTTAGCTCCTACGAGCAGTACTTC

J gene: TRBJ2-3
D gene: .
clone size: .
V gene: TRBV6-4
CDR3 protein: CASSAEGAVGTQYF
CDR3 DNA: TGTGCCAGCAGTGCCGAGGGCGCGGTTGGTACGCAGTATTTT

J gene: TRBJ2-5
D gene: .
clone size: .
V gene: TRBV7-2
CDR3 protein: CASSLGDRDQETQYF
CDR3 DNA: TGTGCCAGCAGCTTAGGGGACCGCGACCAAGAGACCCAGTACTTC

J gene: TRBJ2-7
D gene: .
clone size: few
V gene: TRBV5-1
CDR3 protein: CASSLEPVSYEQYF
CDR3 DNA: TGCGCCAGCAGCTTGGAACCAGTAAGCTACGAGCAGTACTTC

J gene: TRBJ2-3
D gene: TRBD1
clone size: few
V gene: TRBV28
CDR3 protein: CASREQGPPSTDTQYF
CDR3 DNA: TGTGCCAGCAGAGAACAGGGGCCACCAAGCACAGATACGCAGTATTTT

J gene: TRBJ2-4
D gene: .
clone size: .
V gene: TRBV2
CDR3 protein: CASSEHPGPGFVGKNIQYF
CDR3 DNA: TGTGCCAGCAGTGAACATCCGGGTCCGGGTTTTGTAGGCAAAAACATTCAGTACTTC

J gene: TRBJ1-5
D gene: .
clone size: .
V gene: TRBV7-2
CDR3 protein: CASSLEWNQPQHF
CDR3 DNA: TGTGCCAGCAGCTTAGAATGGAATCAGCCCCAGCATTTT

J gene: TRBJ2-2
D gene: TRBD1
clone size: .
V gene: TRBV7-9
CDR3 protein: CASNSGDRVTGELFF
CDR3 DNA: TGTGCCAGCAACTCGGGGGACAGGGTCACCGGGGAGCTGTTTTTT

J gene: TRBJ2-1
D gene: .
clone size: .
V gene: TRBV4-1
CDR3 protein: CASSQDARLFSNEQFF
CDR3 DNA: TGCGCCAGCAGCCAAGATGCGAGGCTTTTCTCAAATGAGCAGTTCTTC

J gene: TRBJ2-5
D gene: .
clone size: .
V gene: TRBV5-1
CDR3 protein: CASSPGDKQETQYF
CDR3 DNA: TGCGCCAGCAGCCCTGGGGACAAACAAGAGACCCAGTACTTC

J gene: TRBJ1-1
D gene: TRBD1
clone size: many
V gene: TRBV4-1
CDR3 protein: CASSQAGDSGNTEAFF
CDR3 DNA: TGCGCCAGCAGCCAAGCGGGGGACAGTGGGAACACTGAAGCTTTCTTT

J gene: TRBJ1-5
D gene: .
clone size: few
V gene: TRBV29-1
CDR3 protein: CSVGAGVGNQPQHF
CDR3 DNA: TGCAGCGTGGGGGCAGGGGTTGGCAATCAGCCCCAGCATTTT

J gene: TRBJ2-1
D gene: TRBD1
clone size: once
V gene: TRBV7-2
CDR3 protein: CASSPRQGSYNEQFF
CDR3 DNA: TGTGCCAGCAGCCCAAGACAGGGATCCTACAATGAGCAGTTCTTC

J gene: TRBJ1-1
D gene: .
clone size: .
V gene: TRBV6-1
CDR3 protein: CASSRTNTEAFF
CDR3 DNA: TGTGCCAGCAGTCGGACGAACACTGAAGCTTTCTTT

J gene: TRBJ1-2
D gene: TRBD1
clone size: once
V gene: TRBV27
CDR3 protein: CASSSGQGGAYGYTF
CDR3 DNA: TGTGCCAGCAGCTCCGGACAGGGCGGTGCCTATGGCTACACCTTC

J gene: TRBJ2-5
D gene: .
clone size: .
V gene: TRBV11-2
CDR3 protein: CASSRERQETQYF
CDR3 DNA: TGTGCCAGCAGCAGGGAGCGGCAAGAGACCCAGTACTTC

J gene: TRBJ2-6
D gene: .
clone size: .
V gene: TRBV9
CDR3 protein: CASSPRSVSGANVLTF
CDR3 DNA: TGTGCCAGCAGCCCGCGCTCTGTCTCTGGGGCCAACGTCCTGACTTTC

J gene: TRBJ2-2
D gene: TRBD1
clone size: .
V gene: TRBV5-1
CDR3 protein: CASSMGQVNTGELFF
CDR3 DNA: TGCGCCAGCAGCATGGGACAGGTGAACACCGGGGAGCTGTTTTTT

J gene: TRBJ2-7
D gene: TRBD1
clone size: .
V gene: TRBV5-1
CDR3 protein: CASSEGDRGEDEQYF
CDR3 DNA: TGCGCCAGCAGCGAGGGGGACAGGGGAGAGGACGAGCAGTACTTC

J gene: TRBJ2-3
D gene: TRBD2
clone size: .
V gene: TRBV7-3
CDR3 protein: CASSLGLAGGSDTQYF
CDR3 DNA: TGTGCCAGCAGCCTAGGACTAGCGGGGGGCTCAGATACGCAGTATTTT

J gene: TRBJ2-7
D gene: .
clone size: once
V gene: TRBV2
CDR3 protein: CASTPSRGVRANEQYF
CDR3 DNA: TGTGCCAGCACTCCGAGCAGGGGGGTAAGAGCTAACGAGCAGTACTTC

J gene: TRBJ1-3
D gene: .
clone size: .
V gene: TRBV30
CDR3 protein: CAWRAGLSSGNTIYF
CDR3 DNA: TGTGCCTGGAGGGCAGGGTTGAGCTCTGGAAACACCATATATTTT

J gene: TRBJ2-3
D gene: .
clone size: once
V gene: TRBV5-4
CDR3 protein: CASSLESGPSSTDTQYF
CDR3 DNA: TGTGCCAGCAGCTTGGAATCGGGCCCCAGTAGCACAGATACGCAGTATTTT

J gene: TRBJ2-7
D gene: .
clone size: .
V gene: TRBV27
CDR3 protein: CASRKDTSYEQYF
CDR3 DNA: TGTGCCAGCCGGAAAGACACCTCCTACGAGCAGTACTTC

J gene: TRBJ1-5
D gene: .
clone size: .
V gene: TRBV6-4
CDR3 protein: CASMDSPSNQPQHF
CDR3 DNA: TGTGCCAGCATGGACTCCCCCAGCAATCAGCCCCAGCATTTT

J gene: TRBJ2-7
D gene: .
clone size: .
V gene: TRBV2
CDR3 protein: CASSGRGSEQYF
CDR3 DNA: TGTGCCAGCAGCGGCAGGGGAAGCGAGCAGTACTTC

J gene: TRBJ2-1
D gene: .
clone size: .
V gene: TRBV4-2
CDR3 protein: CASSQGGTDFNEQFF
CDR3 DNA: TGTGCCAGCAGCCAAGGTGGCACGGACTTCAATGAGCAGTTCTTC

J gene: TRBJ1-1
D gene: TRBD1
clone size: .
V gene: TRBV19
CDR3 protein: CASSDRGRTNTEAFF
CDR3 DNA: TGTGCCAGTAGTGACAGGGGGCGGACGAACACTGAAGCTTTCTTT

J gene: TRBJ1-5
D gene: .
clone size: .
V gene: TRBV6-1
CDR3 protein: CASRGPGSGNQPQHF
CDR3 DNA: TGTGCCAGCAGGGGGCCGGGGTCAGGGAATCAGCCCCAGCATTTT

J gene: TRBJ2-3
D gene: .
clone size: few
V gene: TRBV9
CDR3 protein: CASSVDPGSTDTQYF
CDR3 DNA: TGTGCCAGCAGCGTAGATCCAGGAAGCACAGATACGCAGTATTTT

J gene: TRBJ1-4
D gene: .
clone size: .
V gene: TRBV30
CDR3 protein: CAWRGRENEKLFF
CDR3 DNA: TGTGCCTGGAGAGGGAGGGAGAATGAAAAACTGTTTTTT